The text below deals with one TCR beta chain. Its antigen remains unknown. The CDR3 covers 17 residues. CDR1 is SGHNT, CDR2 YYREEE, per germline (reference sequence). V shed 3 bases, J shed 8 bases, and the junction held 13 bases outside the gene matches. Libraries were prepared by immunoSEQ multiplex PCR; TCRdb keeps only in-frame clonotypes and omits some of them. The table has more than 100,000 clones, 92% seen once. The data were obtained in a study of T cell responses to AZD1222 COVID-19 vaccine. Whole-study results and caveats: Only a handful of AZD1222 recipients were seropositive at baseline. Two doses of AZD1222 preceded a rise in Spike-specific TCR breadth and depth. The donor group comprised mostly white British people and more females; the analysis possibly underestimated clonal diversity.

The sequencing used peripheral blood, collected on day 0 of AZD1222 vaccination. V and J are TRBV5-4 and TRBJ2-1; TRBD2 matches 11 bases. The TCR was taken from an adult in good health. CDR3 sequence: CASSWRFVSGREDEQFF. The DNA of the CDR3 is TGTGCCAGCAGCTGGCGCTTTGTTAGCGGGAGGGAGGATGAGCAGTTCTTC. The whole variable domain, filled in from reference TRBV5-4 and TRBJ2-1, reads ETGVTQSPTHLIKTRGQQVTLRCSSQSGHNTVSWYQQALGQGPQFIFQYYREEENGRGNFPPRFSGLQFPNYSSELNVNALELDDSALYLCASSWRFVSGREDEQFFGPGTRLTVL.